This T cell receptor beta chain is from a study of CD8+ T cells in alopecia areata. The germline gives CDR1 SEHNR, CDR2 FQNEAQ (reference sequence). The V end was cut by 4 bases, the J end by 1 base, with 13 bases between. There are 15 residues in the CDR3. This clone appeared a few times. cDNA serving as the sequencing template came from extracted, reverse transcribed RNA. Repertoires were generated with immunoSEQ multiplex PCR, while TCRdb's copy carries only in-frame clones and drops some. Of 95,000 to 120,000 clones listed, approximately 50% are singletons. Sequences were obtained from NKG2D-low CD8+ T cells sorted from blood. This chain uses TRBV7-9 with TRBJ1-1; D uncertain. The clonotype comes from a human donor with alopecia areata. The CDR3 DNA follows: TGTGCCAGCAGCTCACCAGTGGGATCGAACACTGAAGCTTTCTTT. Amino acid sequence: CASSSPVGSNTEAFF.